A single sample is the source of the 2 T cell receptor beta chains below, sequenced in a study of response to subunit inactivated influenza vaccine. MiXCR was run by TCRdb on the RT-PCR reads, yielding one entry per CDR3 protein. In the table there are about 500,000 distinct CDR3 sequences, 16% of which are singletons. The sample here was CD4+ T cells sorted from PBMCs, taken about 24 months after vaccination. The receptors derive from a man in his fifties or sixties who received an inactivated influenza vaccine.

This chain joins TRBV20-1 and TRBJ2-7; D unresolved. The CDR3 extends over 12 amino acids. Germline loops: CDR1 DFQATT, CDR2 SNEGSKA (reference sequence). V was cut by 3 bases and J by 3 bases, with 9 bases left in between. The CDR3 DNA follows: TGCAGTGCTAGTCCCATAAACTACGAGCAGTACTTC. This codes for CSASPINYEQYF.

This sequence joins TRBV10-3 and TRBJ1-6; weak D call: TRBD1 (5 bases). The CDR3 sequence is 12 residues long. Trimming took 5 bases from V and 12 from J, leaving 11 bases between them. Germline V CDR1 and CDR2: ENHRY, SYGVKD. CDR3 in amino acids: CAISLSREPLHF. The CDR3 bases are TGTGCCATCAGTCTATCCAGGGAACCCCTCCACTTT.